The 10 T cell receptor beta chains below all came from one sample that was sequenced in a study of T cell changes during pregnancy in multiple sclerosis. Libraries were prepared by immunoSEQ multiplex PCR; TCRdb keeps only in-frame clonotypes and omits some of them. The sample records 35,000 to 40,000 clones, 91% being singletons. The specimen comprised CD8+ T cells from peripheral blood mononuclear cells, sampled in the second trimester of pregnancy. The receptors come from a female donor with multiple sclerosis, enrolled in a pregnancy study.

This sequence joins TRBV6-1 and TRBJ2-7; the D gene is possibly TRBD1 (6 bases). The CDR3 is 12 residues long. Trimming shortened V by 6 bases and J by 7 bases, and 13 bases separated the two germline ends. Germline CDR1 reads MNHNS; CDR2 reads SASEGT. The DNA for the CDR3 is TGTGCCAGCAGATATACAGGGATAGAGCAGTACTTC. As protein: CASRYTGIEQYF.

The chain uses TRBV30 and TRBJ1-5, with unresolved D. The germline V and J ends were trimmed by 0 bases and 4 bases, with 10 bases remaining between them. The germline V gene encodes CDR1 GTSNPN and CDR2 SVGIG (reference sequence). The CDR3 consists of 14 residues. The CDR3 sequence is CAWSVVTGNQPQHF. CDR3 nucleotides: TGTGCCTGGAGTGTAGTGACCGGGAATCAGCCCCAGCATTTT.

CDR3 loop: CASSQALRSGANVLTF. In DNA form, the CDR3 reads TGTGCCAGCAGTCAGGCGCTTCGCTCTGGGGCCAACGTCCTGACTTTC. V is TRBV27 and J is TRBJ2-6; D is unclear. V lost 5 bases and J 0 bases, leaving 11 bases between the germline ends. The CDR3 is 16 residues long. Germline CDR1 reads MNHEY; CDR2 reads SMNVEV (reference sequence).

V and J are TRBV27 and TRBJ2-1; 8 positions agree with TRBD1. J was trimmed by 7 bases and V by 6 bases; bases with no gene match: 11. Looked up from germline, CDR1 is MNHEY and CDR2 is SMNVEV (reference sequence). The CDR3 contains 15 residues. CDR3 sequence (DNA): TGTGCCAGCAGGATTGGACAGGGTGGGATAAATGAGCAGTTCTTC. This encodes CASRIGQGGINEQFF.

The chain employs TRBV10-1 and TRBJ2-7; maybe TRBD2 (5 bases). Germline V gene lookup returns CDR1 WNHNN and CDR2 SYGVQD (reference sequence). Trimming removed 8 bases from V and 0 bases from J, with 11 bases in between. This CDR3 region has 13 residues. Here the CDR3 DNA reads TGCGCCAGCGGAGCGGAGAGCTCCTACGAGCAGTACTTC. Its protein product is CASGAESSYEQYF.

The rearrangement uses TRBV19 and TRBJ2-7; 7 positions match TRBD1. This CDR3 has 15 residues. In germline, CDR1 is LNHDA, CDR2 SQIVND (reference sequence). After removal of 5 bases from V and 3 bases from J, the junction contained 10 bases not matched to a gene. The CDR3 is CASSYSGTDLYEQYF. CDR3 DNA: TGTGCCAGTAGTTACTCCGGGACAGACCTCTACGAGCAGTACTTC.

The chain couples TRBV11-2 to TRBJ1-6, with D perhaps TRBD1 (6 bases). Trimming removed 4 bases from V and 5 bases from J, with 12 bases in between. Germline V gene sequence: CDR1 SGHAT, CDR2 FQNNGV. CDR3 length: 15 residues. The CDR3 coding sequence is TGTGCCAGCAGCTCCACGGGGGGGCATAATTCACCCCTCCACTTT. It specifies CASSSTGGHNSPLHF.

The CDR3 DNA follows: TGCGCCAGCAGCCAGGGGGGACAGGGCGGCTATGGCTACACCTTC. This codes for CASSQGGQGGYGYTF. The V gene is TRBV4-1, the J gene TRBJ1-2; TRBD1 agrees at 9 bases. Germline V gene lookup returns CDR1 MGHRA and CDR2 YSYEKL. V dropped 3 bases and J dropped 4; count of bases not matched to a gene: 6. The CDR3 is 15 residues long.

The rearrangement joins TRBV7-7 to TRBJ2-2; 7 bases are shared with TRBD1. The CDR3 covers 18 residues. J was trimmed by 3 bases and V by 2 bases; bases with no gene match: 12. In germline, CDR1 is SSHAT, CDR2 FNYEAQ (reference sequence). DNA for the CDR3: TGTGCCAGCAGCTTATCTCTCGATAGGGGGCGCGACACCGGGGAGCTGTTTTTT. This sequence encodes CASSLSLDRGRDTGELFF.

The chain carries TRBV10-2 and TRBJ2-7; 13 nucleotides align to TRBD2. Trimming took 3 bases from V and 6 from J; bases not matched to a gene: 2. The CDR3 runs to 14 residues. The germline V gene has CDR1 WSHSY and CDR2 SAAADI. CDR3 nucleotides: TGCGCCAGCAGTGATGGGACTAGCGGGGTCGAGCAGTACTTC. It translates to CASSDGTSGVEQYF.